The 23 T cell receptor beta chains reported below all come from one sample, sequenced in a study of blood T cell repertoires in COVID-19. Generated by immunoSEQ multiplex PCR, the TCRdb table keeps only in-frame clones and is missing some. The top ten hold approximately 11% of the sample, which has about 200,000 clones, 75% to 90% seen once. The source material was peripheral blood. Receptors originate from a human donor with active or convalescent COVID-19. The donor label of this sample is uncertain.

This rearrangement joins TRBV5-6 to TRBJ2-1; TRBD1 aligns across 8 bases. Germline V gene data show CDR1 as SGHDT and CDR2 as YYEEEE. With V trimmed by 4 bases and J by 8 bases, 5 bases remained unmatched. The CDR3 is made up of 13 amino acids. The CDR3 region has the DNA TGTGCCAGCAGCCTCGGGACAGGTGATGAGCAGTTCTTC. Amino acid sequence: CASSLGTGDEQFF.

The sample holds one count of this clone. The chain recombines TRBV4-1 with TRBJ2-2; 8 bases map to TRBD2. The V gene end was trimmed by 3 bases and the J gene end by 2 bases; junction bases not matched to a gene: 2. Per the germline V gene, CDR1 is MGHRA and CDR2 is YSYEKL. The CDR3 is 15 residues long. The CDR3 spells CASSQAGGNTGELFF. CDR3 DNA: TGCGCCAGCAGCCAGGCGGGAGGTAACACCGGGGAGCTGTTTTTT.

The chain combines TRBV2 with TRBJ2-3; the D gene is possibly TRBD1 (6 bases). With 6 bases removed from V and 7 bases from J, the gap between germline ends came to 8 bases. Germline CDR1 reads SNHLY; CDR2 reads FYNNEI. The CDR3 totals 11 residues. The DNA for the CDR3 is TGTGCCAGCAGCCAGGGGAATACGCAGTATTTT. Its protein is CASSQGNTQYF.

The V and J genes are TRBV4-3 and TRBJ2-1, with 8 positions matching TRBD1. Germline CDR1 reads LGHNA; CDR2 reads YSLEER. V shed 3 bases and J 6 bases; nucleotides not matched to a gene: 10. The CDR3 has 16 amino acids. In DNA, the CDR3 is TGCGCCAGCAGCCAGTTGACAGGGGCCTACCGCAATGAGCAGTTCTTC. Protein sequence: CASSQLTGAYRNEQFF.

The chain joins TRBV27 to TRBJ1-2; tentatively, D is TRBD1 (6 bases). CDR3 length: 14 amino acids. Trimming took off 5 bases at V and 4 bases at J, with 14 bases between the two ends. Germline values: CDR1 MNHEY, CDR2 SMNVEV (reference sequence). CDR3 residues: CASSDSTGSYGYTF. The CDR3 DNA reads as TGTGCCAGCAGTGACTCGACAGGTAGCTATGGCTACACCTTC.

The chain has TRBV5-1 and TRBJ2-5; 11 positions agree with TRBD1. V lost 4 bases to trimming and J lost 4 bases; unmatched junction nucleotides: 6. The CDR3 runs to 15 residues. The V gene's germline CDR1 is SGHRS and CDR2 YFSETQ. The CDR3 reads CASSEGQGVGETQYF. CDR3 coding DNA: TGCGCCAGCAGCGAGGGACAGGGGGTCGGAGAGACCCAGTACTTC.

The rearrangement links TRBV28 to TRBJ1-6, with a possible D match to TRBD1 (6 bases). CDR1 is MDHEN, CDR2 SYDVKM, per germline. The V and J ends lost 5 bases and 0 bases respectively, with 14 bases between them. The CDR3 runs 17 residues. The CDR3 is CASSRGQLSSYNSPLHF. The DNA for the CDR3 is TGTGCCAGCAGTCGCGGACAGCTGAGCTCCTATAATTCACCCCTCCACTTT.

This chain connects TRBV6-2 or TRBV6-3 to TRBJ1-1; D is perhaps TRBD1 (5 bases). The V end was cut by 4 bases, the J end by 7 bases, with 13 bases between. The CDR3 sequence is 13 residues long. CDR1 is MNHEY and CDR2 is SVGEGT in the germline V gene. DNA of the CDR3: TGTGCCAGCAGTTTGGGACTTCGGAATGAAGCTTTCTTT. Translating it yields CASSLGLRNEAFF.

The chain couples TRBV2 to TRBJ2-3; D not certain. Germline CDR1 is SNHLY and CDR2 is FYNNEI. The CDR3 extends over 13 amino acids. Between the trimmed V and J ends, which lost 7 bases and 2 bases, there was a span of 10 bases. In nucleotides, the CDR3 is TGTGCCAGCAATGCGGAAAACACAGATACGCAGTATTTT. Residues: CASNAENTDTQYF.

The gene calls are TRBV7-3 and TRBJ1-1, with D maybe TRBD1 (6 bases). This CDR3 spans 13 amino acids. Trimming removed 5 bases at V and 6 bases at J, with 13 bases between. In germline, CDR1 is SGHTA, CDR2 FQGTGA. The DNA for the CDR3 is TGTGCCAGCAGCCAAACAGGGAAGGCTGAAGCTTTCTTT. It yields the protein CASSQTGKAEAFF.

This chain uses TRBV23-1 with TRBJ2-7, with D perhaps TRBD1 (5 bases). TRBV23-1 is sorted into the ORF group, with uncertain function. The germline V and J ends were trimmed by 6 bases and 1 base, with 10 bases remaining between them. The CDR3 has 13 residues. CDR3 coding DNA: TGCGCCAGCAGCCTGCAGGGTTCCTACGAGCAGTACTTC. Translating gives CASSLQGSYEQYF.

The CDR3 loop is CASSQRLRGETQYF. In nucleotides, the CDR3 is TGTGCCAGCAGCCAGCGGTTACGGGGAGAGACCCAGTACTTC. This chain links TRBV14 with TRBJ2-5, with D tentatively TRBD2 (5 bases). V lost 3 bases, J lost 4 bases, and 12 bases lay in between. Germline V gene sequence: CDR1 SGHDN, CDR2 FVKESK. The CDR3 runs 14 residues.

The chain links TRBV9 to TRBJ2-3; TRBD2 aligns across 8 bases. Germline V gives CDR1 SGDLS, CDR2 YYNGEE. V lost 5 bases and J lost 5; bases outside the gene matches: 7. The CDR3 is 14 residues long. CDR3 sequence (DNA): TGTGCCAGCAGTAGTAGCGGGGTATTAGATACGCAGTATTTT. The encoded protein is CASSSSGVLDTQYF. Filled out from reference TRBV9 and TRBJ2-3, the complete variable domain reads DSGVTQTPKHLITATGQRVTLRCSPRSGDLSVYWYQQSLDQGLQFLIQYYNGEERAKGNILERFSAQQFPDLHSELNLSSLELGDSALYFCASSSSGVLDTQYFGPGTRLTVL.

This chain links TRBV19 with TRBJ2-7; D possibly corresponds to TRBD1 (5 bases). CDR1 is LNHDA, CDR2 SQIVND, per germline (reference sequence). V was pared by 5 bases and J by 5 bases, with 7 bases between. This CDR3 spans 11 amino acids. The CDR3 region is CASSYRNEQYF. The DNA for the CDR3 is TGTGCCAGTAGTTACAGGAACGAGCAGTACTTC.

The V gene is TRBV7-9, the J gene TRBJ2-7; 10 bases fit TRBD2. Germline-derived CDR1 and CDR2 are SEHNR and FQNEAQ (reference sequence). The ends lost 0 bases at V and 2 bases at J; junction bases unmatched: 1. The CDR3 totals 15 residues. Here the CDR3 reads CASSLAGLAAYEQYF. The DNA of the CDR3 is TGTGCCAGCAGCTTAGCAGGACTAGCGGCCTACGAGCAGTACTTC.

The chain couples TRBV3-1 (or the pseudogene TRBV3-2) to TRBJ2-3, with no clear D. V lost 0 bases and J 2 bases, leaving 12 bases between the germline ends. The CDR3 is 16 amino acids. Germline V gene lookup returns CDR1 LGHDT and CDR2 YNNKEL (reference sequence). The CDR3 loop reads CASSQDLGYFTDTQYF. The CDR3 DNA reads TGTGCCAGCAGCCAAGATCTTGGTTACTTCACAGATACGCAGTATTTT.

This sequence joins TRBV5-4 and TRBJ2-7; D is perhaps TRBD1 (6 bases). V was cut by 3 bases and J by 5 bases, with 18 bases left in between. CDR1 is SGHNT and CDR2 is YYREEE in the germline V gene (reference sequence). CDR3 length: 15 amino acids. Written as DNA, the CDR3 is TGTGCCAGCAGCTATTTTGGGGGCCCTGCCGACGAGCAGTACTTC. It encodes CASSYFGGPADEQYF.

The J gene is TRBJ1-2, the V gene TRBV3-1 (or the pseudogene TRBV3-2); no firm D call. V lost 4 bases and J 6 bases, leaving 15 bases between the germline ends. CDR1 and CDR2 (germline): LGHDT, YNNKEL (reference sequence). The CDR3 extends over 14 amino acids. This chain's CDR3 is CASSRSDLKNGYTF. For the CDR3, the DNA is TGTGCCAGCAGCCGATCAGATTTGAAAAATGGCTACACCTTC.

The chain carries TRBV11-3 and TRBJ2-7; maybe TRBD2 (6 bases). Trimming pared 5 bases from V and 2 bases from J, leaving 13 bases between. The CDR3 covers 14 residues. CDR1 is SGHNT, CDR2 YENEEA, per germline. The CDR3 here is CASSPEGLAYEQYF. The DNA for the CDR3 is TGTGCCAGCAGCCCGGAGGGGCTGGCCTACGAGCAGTACTTC.

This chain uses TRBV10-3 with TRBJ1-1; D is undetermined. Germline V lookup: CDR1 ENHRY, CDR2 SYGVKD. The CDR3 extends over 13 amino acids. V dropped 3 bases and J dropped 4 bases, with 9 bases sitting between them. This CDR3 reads CAISEPPSTEAFF. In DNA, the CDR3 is TGTGCCATCAGTGAACCCCCGAGCACTGAAGCTTTCTTT.

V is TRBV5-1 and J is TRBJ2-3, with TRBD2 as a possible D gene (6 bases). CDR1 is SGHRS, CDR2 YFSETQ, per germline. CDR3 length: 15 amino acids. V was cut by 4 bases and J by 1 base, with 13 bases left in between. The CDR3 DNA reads TGCGCCAGCAGCAGGGACTCTCCCCGCACAGATACGCAGTATTTT. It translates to CASSRDSPRTDTQYF.

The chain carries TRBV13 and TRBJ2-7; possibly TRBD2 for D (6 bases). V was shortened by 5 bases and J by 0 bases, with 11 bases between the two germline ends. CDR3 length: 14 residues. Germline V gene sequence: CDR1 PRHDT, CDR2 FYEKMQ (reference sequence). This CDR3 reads CASSLTRSSYEQYF. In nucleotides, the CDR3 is TGTGCCAGCAGCCTGACTAGAAGCTCCTACGAGCAGTACTTC.

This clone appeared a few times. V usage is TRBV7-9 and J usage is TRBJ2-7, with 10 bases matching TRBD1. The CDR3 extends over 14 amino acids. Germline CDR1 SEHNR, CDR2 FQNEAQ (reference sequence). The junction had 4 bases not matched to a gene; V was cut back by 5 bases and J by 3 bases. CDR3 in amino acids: CASSPWDRGYEQYF. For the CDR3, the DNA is TGTGCCAGCAGCCCGTGGGACAGGGGCTACGAGCAGTACTTC.